Below, 13 T cell receptor beta chains from the same sample are listed, as sequenced in a study of T cell changes during pregnancy in multiple sclerosis. Here immunoSEQ multiplex PCR was the method, and the copy in TCRdb shows in-frame clones only, minus some. Altogether approximately 99,000 clones are present, about nine tenths being singletons, with the ten largest covering 0.76%. Specimen: peripheral blood, collected in the second trimester of pregnancy. These receptors were taken from a female donor in good health, enrolled as a control in a pregnancy study.

The chain is built from TRBV5-1 and TRBJ2-2; D gene ambiguous. From germline, CDR1 is SGHRS and CDR2 YFSETQ. The CDR3 length is 17 residues. V lost 2 bases, J lost 0 bases, and 14 bases lay in between. The DNA for the CDR3 is TGCGCCAGCAGCTTCCGCCTCAGGAACGCGAACACCGGGGAGCTGTTTTTT. As protein: CASSFRLRNANTGELFF.

The chain is built from TRBV28 and TRBJ2-7; tentatively, D is TRBD2 (7 bases). V was shortened by 7 bases and J by 0 bases, with 16 bases between the two germline ends. In germline, CDR1 is MDHEN, CDR2 SYDVKM. CDR3 size: 15 residues. CDR3 sequence: CASTGGLADSYEQYF. As DNA, the CDR3 is TGTGCCAGCACCGGGGGGCTAGCGGACTCCTACGAGCAGTACTTC.

This chain connects TRBV4-1 to TRBJ1-1; possibly TRBD1 for D (5 bases). The CDR3 totals 15 residues. V was trimmed by 4 bases and J by 6 bases, leaving 18 bases between them. Germline V gene lookup returns CDR1 MGHRA and CDR2 YSYEKL. The CDR3 here is CASSPPGGRVAEAFF. The CDR3 DNA reads as TGCGCCAGCAGCCCCCCCGGGGGGAGAGTCGCTGAAGCTTTCTTT.

The chain combines TRBV19 with TRBJ1-2, with D perhaps matching TRBD1 (6 bases). The germline CDR1 and CDR2 sequences are LNHDA and SQIVND (reference sequence). V gave up 9 bases and J gave up 7 bases, with 21 bases separating them. This CDR3 has 14 amino acids. The DNA of the CDR3 is TGTGCCAGCGACGAATCAGGGGTCGCGGGTGGCTACACCTTC. Protein product: CASDESGVAGGYTF.

DNA for the CDR3: TGTGCCAGCAGTTCCCTAGGAATGACAGATACGCAGTATTTT. It is translated as CASSSLGMTDTQYF. The gene calls are TRBV28 and TRBJ2-3; D gene uncertain. The CDR3 spans 14 residues. Per the germline V gene, CDR1 is MDHEN and CDR2 is SYDVKM. V was shortened by 4 bases and J by 3 bases, with 11 bases between the two germline ends.

This clone was seen just once. The chain couples TRBV9 to TRBJ1-5; tentative D call: TRBD1 (5 bases). Trimming took 7 bases from V and 2 from J, leaving 16 bases between them. The length of the CDR3 is 15 residues. Germline lookup yields CDR1 SGDLS and CDR2 YYNGEE. CDR3 nucleotides: TGTGCCAGCTCTACTGGCAGGGTGGGCAATCAGCCCCAGCATTTT. It yields the protein CASSTGRVGNQPQHF.

The gene calls are TRBV11-3 and TRBJ2-7; tentative D call: TRBD2 (5 bases). The CDR3 sequence is 12 residues long. V lost 0 bases and J lost 5, with 5 bases in between. Germline V gives CDR1 SGHNT, CDR2 YENEEA. CDR3 protein: CASSLDSDEQYF. In nucleotides, the CDR3 is TGTGCCAGCAGCTTAGATAGCGACGAGCAGTACTTC.

The chain joins TRBV6-5 to TRBJ2-2; unclear D gene. Trimming left V 7 bases short and J 3 bases short, with 6 bases between. CDR1 is MNHEY, CDR2 SVGAGI, per germline. This CDR3 is 12 amino acids long. The CDR3 DNA sequence: TGTGCCAGCACGACTGACACCGGGGAGCTGTTTTTT. Amino acids: CASTTDTGELFF.

This chain joins TRBV28 and TRBJ2-7; no clear D. V was cut by 7 bases and J by 0 bases, with 13 bases left in between. CDR3 length: 14 amino acids. CDR1 and CDR2 (germline): MDHEN, SYDVKM. DNA of the CDR3: TGTGCCAGCAAAGTAAGGCGGAGCTCCTACGAGCAGTACTTC. It specifies CASKVRRSSYEQYF.

CDR3 region: CASSRPGTANSPLHF. In DNA form, the CDR3 reads TGTGCCAGTAGCCGCCCCGGGACAGCTAATTCACCCCTCCACTTT. The chain uses TRBV19 and TRBJ1-6, with 7 positions matching TRBD1. CDR1 is LNHDA and CDR2 is SQIVND in the germline V gene (reference sequence). This CDR3 region has 15 residues. Losses at the gene ends were 6 bases for V and 6 bases for J; bases not matched to a gene: 8.

The chain links TRBV6-4 to TRBJ1-2, with 11 bases fitting TRBD1. The V gene's germline CDR1 is MRHNA and CDR2 SNTAGT. V lost 3 bases, J lost 5 bases, and 8 bases stayed unmatched. The CDR3 length is 16 residues. The CDR3 protein is CASSELPGQGVYGYTF. For the CDR3, the DNA is TGTGCCAGCAGTGAGTTGCCGGGACAGGGGGTTTATGGCTACACCTTC.

The DNA of the CDR3 is TGTGCCAGCAGCTTCGATATACCAGGAGGCGGAAACACCATATATTTT. The encoded protein is CASSFDIPGGGNTIYF. The rearrangement joins TRBV7-2 to TRBJ1-3; D remains unclear. This CDR3 is 16 amino acids long. Trimming shortened V by 3 bases and J by 4 bases, and 16 bases separated the two germline ends. Germline V gene data show CDR1 as SGHTA and CDR2 as FQGNSA.

In its sample, this clone was seen a few times. The chain links TRBV15 to TRBJ2-5, with TRBD1 matching over 8 bases. The length of the CDR3 is 18 residues. Germline V gene data show CDR1 as LNHNV and CDR2 as YYDKDF (reference sequence). The J segment lost 2 bases and the V segment lost 4 bases, leaving 15 bases of the junction unmatched. CDR3 loop: CATSTRQGRWSDQETQYF. In DNA, the CDR3 is TGTGCCACCAGCACTCGACAGGGGAGGTGGTCGGATCAAGAGACCCAGTACTTC.